A selection of T cell receptor beta chains follows, all from one sample in a study of T cells in tumors after PD-1 blockade. This table comes from immunoSEQ multiplex PCR, and its TCRdb copy is limited to in-frame clones, with some not included. The profile shows 3,500 to 4,500 clones, less than 75% of them singletons. The material was tumor tissue, obtained before anti-PD-1 treatment. Receptors were obtained from a human donor with basal cell carcinoma. The CDR3 runs from the conserved cysteine through the conserved F or W. D genes are given only for firm matches. Not all rows give a size; the values are once, few, many and, for expanded clones, a class.

>TRBJ2-2|.|TRBV4-3|19|.
CASSQEVTVGHQPPGELFF
TGCGCCAGCAGCCAAGAGGTTACGGTGGGACACCAACCCCCCGGGGAGCTGTTTTTT
>TRBJ2-2|.|TRBV6-5|14|.
CAIPGTYYTGELFF
TGTGCCATTCCCGGGACTTACTACACCGGGGAGCTGTTTTTT
>TRBJ1-2|once|TRBV30|12|.
CAWSENYYGYTF
TGTGCCTGGAGTGAGAATTACTATGGCTACACCTTC
>TRBJ2-2|few|TRBV10-3|15|.
CAISRETINTGELFF
TGTGCCATCAGCCGGGAGACAATCAACACCGGGGAGCTGTTTTTT
>TRBJ2-3|large|TRBV24-1|15|TRBD1
CATSRTGGGTDTQYF
TGTGCCACCAGTCGGACAGGGGGCGGCACAGATACGCAGTATTTT
>TRBJ2-2|.|TRBV24-1|16|TRBD2
CATSDSGLADTGELFF
TGTGCCACCAGTGATTCAGGACTAGCGGACACCGGGGAGCTGTTTTTT
>TRBJ2-7|.|TRBV7-8|14|TRBD2
CASSLGVAGSEQYF
TGTGCCAGCAGCTTAGGCGTAGCGGGGAGCGAGCAGTACTTC
>TRBJ2-1|.|TRBV5-4|15|.
CASSLGTELPNEQFF
TGTGCCAGCAGCTTAGGGACGGAATTGCCGAATGAGCAGTTCTTC
>TRBJ1-2|.|TRBV29-1|12|TRBD1
CSVVQGNYGYTF
TGCAGCGTTGTACAGGGGAACTATGGCTACACCTTC
>TRBJ2-5|.|TRBV15|15|.
CATSRDLRGQETQYF
TGTGCCACCAGCAGAGATTTGCGGGGTCAAGAGACCCAGTACTTC
>TRBJ1-5|.|TRBV6-2/TRBV6-3|16|.
CASSYSPGARSQPQHF
TGTGCCAGCAGTTACTCCCCGGGGGCGCGGAGTCAGCCCCAGCATTTT
>TRBJ2-6|.|TRBV28|16|TRBD1
CASSVTGASGANVLTF
TGTGCCAGCAGTGTGACAGGGGCCTCTGGGGCCAACGTCCTGACTTTC
>TRBJ2-2|.|TRBV9|16|.
CASSVGGPANTGELFF
TGTGCCAGCAGCGTTGGGGGACCTGCGAACACCGGGGAGCTGTTTTTT
>TRBJ2-2|.|TRBV28|15|TRBD2
CASRKAGTNTGELFF
TGTGCCAGCAGGAAAGCGGGAACGAACACCGGGGAGCTGTTTTTT
>TRBJ2-4|.|TRBV5-1|18|TRBD2
CASSPGLAEILAKNIQYF
TGCGCCAGCAGCCCCGGACTAGCGGAGATTCTAGCCAAAAACATTCAGTACTTC
>TRBJ2-7|.|TRBV7-8|15|TRBD2
CASSPRTSGSYEQYF
TGTGCCAGCAGCCCTCGGACTAGCGGGAGCTACGAGCAGTACTTC
>TRBJ2-5|.|TRBV20-1|11|.
CSARSLETQYF
TGCAGTGCTAGGAGTCTAGAGACCCAGTACTTC
>TRBJ2-3|.|TRBV6-1|17|TRBD1
CASSDKGQGRRADTQYF
TGTGCCAGCAGTGATAAAGGACAGGGTCGCCGGGCAGATACGCAGTATTTT
>TRBJ1-1|few|TRBV6-5|16|TRBD1
CASSYSRTGGTSEAFF
TGTGCCAGCAGTTACTCCCGGACAGGAGGAACATCTGAAGCTTTCTTT
>TRBJ2-3|.|TRBV5-1|14|.
CASSLVQEGDTQYF
TGCGCCAGCAGCTTGGTACAGGAGGGGGATACGCAGTATTTT
>TRBJ1-5|.|TRBV19|16|TRBD1
CASTPFGTGRNQPQHF
TGTGCCAGTACCCCTTTCGGGACAGGGAGGAATCAGCCCCAGCATTTT
>TRBJ1-4|.|TRBV5-1|14|.
CASSLGPNNEKLFF
TGCGCCAGCAGCTTGGGCCCGAATAATGAAAAACTGTTTTTT
>TRBJ1-4|.|TRBV5-1|14|TRBD1
CASSLGDRGKKLFF
TGCGCCAGCAGCTTGGGGGACAGGGGGAAAAAACTGTTTTTT
>TRBJ1-6|.|TRBV7-2|14|.
CASSPTRINSPLHF
TGTGCCAGCAGCCCAACAAGAATTAATTCACCCCTCCACTTT
>TRBJ2-5|.|TRBV5-1|14|TRBD2
CASSGGGTVETQYF
TGCGCCAGCAGCGGGGGGGGGACGGTAGAGACCCAGTACTTC
>TRBJ2-7|large|TRBV12-3/TRBV12-4|12|TRBD1
CASSRPGGEQYF
TGTGCCAGCAGTCGTCCAGGGGGCGAGCAGTACTTC
>TRBJ2-7|.|TRBV27|14|.
CASSLSRGNSEQYF
TGTGCCAGCAGTTTATCCCGGGGGAACAGCGAGCAGTACTTC
>TRBJ2-3|.|TRBV6-5|16|TRBD2
CASSYRLAGASDTQYF
TGTGCCAGCAGTTATCGGCTAGCGGGAGCTTCAGATACGCAGTATTTT
>TRBJ1-3|once|TRBV28|15|TRBD1
CASSRQGAGGNTIYF
TGTGCCAGCAGTCGACAGGGGGCTGGTGGAAACACCATATATTTT
>TRBJ1-2|.|TRBV28|15|.
CASSSYPKDLEGYTF
TGTGCCAGCAGTTCCTACCCGAAAGATCTAGAGGGCTACACCTTC